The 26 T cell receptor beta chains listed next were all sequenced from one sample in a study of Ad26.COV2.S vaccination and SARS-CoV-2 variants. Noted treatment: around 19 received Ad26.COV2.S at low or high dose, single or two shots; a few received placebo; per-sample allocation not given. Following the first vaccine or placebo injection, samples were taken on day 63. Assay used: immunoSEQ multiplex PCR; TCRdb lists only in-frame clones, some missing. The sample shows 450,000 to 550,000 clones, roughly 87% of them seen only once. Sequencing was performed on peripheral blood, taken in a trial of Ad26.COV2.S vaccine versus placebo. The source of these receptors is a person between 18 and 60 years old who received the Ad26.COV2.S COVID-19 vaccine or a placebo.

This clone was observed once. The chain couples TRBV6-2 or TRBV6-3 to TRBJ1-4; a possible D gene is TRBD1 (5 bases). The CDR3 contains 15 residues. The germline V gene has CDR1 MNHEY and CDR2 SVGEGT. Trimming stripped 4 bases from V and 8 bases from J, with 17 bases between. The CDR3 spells CASSSAGTGEEKLFF. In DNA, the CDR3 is TGTGCCAGCAGTTCCGCCGGGACGGGGGAGGAAAAACTGTTTTTT.

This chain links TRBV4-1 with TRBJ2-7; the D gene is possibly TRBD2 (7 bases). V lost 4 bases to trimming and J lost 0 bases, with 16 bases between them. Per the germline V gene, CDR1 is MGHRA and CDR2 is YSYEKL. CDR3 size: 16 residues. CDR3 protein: CASSLDWGGGSYEQYF. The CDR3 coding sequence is TGCGCCAGCAGCCTAGATTGGGGGGGCGGCTCCTACGAGCAGTACTTC.

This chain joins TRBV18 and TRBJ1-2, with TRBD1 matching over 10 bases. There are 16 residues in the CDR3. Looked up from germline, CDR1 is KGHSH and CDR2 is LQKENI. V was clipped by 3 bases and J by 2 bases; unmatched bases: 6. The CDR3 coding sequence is TGTGCCAGCTCACCCTCGACAGGGGGCCACAACTATGGCTACACCTTC. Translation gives CASSPSTGGHNYGYTF.

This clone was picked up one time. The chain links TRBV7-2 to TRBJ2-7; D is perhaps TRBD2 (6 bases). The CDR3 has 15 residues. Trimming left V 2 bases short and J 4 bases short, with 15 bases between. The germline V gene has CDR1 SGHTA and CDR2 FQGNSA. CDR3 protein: CASSLWAPGEYEQYF. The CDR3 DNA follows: TGTGCCAGCAGCTTATGGGCCCCGGGGGAATACGAGCAGTACTTC.

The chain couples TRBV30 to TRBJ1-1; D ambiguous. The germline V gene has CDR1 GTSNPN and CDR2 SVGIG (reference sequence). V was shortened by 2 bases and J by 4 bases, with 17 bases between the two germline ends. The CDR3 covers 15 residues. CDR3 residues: CAWSFLVGSVTEAFF. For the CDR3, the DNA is TGTGCCTGGAGTTTTTTAGTGGGCAGCGTCACTGAAGCTTTCTTT.

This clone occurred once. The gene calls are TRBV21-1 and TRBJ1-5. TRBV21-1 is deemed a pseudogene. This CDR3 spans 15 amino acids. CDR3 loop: CASGVRKNCGQPQHF. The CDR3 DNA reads TGTGCCAGCGGAGTAAGAAAAAACTGCGGACAGCCCCAGCATTTT.

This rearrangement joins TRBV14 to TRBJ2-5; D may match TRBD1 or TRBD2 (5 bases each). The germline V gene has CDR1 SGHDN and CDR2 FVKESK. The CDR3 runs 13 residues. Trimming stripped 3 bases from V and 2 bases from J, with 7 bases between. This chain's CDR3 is CASSQGEQETQYF. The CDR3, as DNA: TGTGCCAGCAGCCAGGGGGAACAAGAGACCCAGTACTTC.

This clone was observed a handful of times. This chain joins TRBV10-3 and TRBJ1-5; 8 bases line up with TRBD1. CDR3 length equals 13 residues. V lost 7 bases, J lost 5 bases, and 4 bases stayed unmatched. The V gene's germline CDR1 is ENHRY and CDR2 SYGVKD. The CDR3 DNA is TGTGCCATCAAACAGGGGGGGGATCAGCCCCAGCATTTT. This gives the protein CAIKQGGDQPQHF.

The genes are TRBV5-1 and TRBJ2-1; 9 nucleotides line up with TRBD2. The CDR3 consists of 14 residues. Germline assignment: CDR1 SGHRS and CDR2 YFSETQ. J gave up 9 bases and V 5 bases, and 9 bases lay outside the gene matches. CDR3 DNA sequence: TGCGCCAGCAGGGTAGCGGGAGATACCGGTGAGCAGTTCTTC. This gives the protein CASRVAGDTGEQFF.

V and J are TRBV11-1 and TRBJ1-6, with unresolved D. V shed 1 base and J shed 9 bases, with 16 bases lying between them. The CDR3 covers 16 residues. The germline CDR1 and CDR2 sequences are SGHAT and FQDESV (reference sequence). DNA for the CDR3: TGTGCCAGCAGCTTAGGTCAGCCCACATGGAGTTCACCCCTCCACTTT. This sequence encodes CASSLGQPTWSSPLHF.

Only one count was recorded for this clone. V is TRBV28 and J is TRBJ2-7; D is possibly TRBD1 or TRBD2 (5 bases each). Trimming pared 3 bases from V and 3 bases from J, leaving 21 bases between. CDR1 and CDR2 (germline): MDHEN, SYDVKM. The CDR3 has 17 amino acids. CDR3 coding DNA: TGTGCCAGCAGTTTCCTTCTCGTCGGGGTGGGGGACTACGAGCAGTACTTC. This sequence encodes CASSFLLVGVGDYEQYF.

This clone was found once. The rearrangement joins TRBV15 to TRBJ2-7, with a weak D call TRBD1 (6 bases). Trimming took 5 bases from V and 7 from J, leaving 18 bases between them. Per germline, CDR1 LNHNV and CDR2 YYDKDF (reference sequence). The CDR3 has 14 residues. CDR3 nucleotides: TGTGCCACCAGCGGACAGAGGTCCAGGGGAGAGCAGTACTTC. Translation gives CATSGQRSRGEQYF.

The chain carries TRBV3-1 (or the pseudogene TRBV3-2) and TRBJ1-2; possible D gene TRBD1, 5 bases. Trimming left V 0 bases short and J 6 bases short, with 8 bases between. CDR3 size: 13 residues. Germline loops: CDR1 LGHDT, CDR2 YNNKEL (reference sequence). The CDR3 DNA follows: TGTGCCAGCAGCCAAGATTGGGGGGATGGCTACACCTTC. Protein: CASSQDWGDGYTF.

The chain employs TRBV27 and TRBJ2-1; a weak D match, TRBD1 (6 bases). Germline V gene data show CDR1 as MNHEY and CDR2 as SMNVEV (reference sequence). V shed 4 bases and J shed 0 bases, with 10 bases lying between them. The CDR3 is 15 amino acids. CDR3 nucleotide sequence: TGTGCCAGCAGTTCTCAGGGGAACTCCTACAATGAGCAGTTCTTC. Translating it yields CASSSQGNSYNEQFF.

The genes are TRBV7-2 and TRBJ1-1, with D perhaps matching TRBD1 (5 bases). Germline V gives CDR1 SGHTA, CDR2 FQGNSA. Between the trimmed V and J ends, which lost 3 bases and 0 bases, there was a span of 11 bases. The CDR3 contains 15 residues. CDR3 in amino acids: CASSFGSTVNTEAFF. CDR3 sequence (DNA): TGTGCCAGCAGCTTCGGCTCGACAGTGAACACTGAAGCTTTCTTT. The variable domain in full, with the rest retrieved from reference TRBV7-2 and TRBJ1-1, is GAGVSQSPSNKVTEKGKDVELRCDPISGHTALYWYRQSLGQGLEFLIYFQGNSAPDKSGLPSDRFSAERTGGSVSTLTIQRTQQEDSAVYLCASSFGSTVNTEAFFGQGTRLTVV.

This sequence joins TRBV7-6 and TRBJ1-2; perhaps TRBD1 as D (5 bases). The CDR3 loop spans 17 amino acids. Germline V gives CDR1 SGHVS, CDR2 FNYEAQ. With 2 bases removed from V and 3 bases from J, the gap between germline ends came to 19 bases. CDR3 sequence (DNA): TGTGCCAGCAGCTTAATCGTAGGGGAGCCCCGGGACTATGGCTACACCTTC. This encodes CASSLIVGEPRDYGYTF. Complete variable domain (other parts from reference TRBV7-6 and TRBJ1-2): GAGVSQSPRYKVTKRGQDVALRCDPISGHVSLYWYRQALGQGPEFLTYFNYEAQQDKSGLPNDRFSAERPEGSISTLTIQRTEQRDSAMYRCASSLIVGEPRDYGYTFGSGTRLTVV.

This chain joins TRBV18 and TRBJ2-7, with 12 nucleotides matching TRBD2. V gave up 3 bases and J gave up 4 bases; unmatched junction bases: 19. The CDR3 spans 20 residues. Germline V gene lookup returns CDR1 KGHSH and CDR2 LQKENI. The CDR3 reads CASSPSWASGRASKSYEQYF. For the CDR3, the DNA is TGTGCCAGCTCACCCTCCTGGGCTAGCGGGAGGGCTTCTAAATCTTACGAGCAGTACTTC.

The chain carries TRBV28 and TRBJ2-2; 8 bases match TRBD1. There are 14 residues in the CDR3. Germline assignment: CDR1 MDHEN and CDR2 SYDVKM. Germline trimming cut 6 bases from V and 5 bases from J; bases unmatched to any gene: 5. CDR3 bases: TGTGCCAGCAGGGGGACAGGAGAAACCGGGGAGCTGTTTTTT. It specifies CASRGTGETGELFF.

CDR3 sequence reads: CASSPRGGGNTDTQYF. CDR3 sequence (DNA): TGCGCCAGCAGCCCCCGGGGGGGTGGGAACACAGATACGCAGTATTTT. The chain links TRBV5-1 to TRBJ2-3; 8 bases map to TRBD2. The CDR3 runs to 16 residues. The junction had 9 bases not matched to a gene; V was cut back by 4 bases and J by 2 bases. CDR1 and CDR2 from the germline V gene are SGHRS and YFSETQ.

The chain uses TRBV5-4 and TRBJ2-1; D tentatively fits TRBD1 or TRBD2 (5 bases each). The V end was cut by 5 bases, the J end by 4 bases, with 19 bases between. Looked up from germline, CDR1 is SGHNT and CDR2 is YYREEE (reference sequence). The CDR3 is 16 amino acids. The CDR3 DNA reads TGTGCCAGCAGTACCGGTTTTGGGACCCCTTACAATGAGCAGTTCTTC. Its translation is CASSTGFGTPYNEQFF. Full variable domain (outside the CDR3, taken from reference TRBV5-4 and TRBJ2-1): ETGVTQSPTHLIKTRGQQVTLRCSSQSGHNTVSWYQQALGQGPQFIFQYYREEENGRGNFPPRFSGLQFPNYSSELNVNALELDDSALYLCASSTGFGTPYNEQFFGPGTRLTVL.

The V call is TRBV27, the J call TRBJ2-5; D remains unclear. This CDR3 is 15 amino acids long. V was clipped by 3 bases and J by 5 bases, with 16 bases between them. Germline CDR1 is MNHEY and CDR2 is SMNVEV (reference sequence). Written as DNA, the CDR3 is TGTGCCAGCAGTTTTTTCGCGGAGTCGTGGGAGACCCAGTACTTC. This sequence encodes CASSFFAESWETQYF.

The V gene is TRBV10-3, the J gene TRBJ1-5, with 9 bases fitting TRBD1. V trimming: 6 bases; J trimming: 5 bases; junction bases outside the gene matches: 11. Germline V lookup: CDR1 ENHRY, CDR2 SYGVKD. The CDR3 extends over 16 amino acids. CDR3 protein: CAISAIQGARDQPQHF. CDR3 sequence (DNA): TGTGCCATCAGCGCTATACAGGGGGCCCGGGATCAGCCCCAGCATTTT.

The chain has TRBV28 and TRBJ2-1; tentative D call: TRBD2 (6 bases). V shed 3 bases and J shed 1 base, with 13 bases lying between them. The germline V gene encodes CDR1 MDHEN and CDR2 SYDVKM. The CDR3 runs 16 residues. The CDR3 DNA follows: TGTGCCAGCAGTTTGGAGAAGCGGGCTTCCTACAATGAGCAGTTCTTC. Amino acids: CASSLEKRASYNEQFF.

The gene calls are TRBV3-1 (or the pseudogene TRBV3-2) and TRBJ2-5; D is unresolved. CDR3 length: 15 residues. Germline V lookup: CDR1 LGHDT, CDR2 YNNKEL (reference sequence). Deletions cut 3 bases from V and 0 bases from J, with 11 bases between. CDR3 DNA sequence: TGTGCCAGCAGCCATACCTGGGATGACCAAGAGACCCAGTACTTC. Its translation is CASSHTWDDQETQYF.

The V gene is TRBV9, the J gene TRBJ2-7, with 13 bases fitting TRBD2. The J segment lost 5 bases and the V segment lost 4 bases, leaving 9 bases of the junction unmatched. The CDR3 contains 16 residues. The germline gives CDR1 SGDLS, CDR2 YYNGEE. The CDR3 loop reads CASSTGLAGAWNEQYF. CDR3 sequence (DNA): TGTGCCAGCAGCACCGGACTAGCGGGAGCATGGAACGAGCAGTACTTC.

Written as DNA, the CDR3 is TGTGCCAGCTCACCTTCGACTAGCGGGAGGTCGAGCACAGATACGCAGTATTTT. Translated, it gives CASSPSTSGRSSTDTQYF. The chain carries TRBV18 and TRBJ2-3; TRBD2 aligns across 13 bases. V lost 3 bases and J lost 0; bases outside the gene matches: 6. Per germline, CDR1 KGHSH and CDR2 LQKENI. The CDR3 runs 18 residues.